This T cell receptor (beta chain) was profiled in a study of early T cells in non-severe SARS-CoV-2 infection. General observations from the study: In VDJdb matching, anti-spike CD8 responses were favored while private and CD4 specificities went missing.

The table lists this clonotype with a few counts. The antigen is unknown. Unique molecular identifiers (one per individual cDNA molecule) were attached. Each CDR3 protein is one row after TCRdb ran MiXCR on the 5' RACE reads. The sample shows some 37,000 distinct CDR3 sequences, over 8.5% of them seen only once. The CDR3 contains 16 residues. Trimming took off 0 bases at V and 2 bases at J, with 13 bases between the two ends. CDR1 is LNHNV, CDR2 YYDKDF, per germline (reference sequence). The gene calls are TRBV15 and TRBJ1-1; D is ambiguous. Sequencing used whole blood. The receptor's source is an adult who was a healthcare worker with PCR-confirmed SARS-CoV-2 infection or an uninfected control (not recorded which). The CDR3 region has the DNA TGTGCCACCAGCAGAGATCAGCGAAGCTCCAACACTGAAGCTTTCTTT. Protein sequence: CATSRDQRSSNTEAFF.